A selection of T cell receptor beta chains follows, all from one sample in a study of blood T cells in healthy people across ages. TCRdb redid the calling of the 5' RACE reads with MiXCR, one entry per CDR3 protein. The top ten hold roughly 22% of the sample, which has roughly 800,000 distinct CDR3 sequences, 58% seen once. Sample: blood. These receptor sequences come from a man in his thirties or forties in good health. The CDR3 runs from the conserved cysteine through the conserved F or W. D genes are given only for firm matches. The listing skips clone size in some rows; elsewhere it reads once, few, many or a size class.

V	D	size	J	CDR3	DNA
TRBV7-9	-	-	TRBJ1-1	CASSSFGTEAFF	TGTGCCAGCAGCTCTTTTGGCACTGAAGCTTTCTTT
TRBV12-3/TRBV12-4	-	-	TRBJ2-1	CASSLRGAAYNEQFF	TGTGCCAGCAGTTTAAGGGGCGCGGCCTACAATGAGCAGTTCTTC
TRBV5-1	TRBD1	-	TRBJ2-2	CASSQRQGRGPGELFF	TGCGCCAGCAGCCAACGACAGGGTCGGGGCCCCGGGGAGCTGTTTTTT
TRBV20-1	-	few	TRBJ2-1	CSAQGVFF	TGCAGTGCCCAAGGCGTGTTCTTC
TRBV7-2	TRBD1	-	TRBJ1-5	CASRTGGISNQPQHF	TGTGCCAGTCGGACAGGGGGCATTAGCAATCAGCCCCAGCATTTT
TRBV20-1	TRBD2	once	TRBJ2-7	CSASRGGVVPYEQYF	TGCAGTGCCAGCCGGGGGGGCGTTGTACCCTACGAGCAGTACTTC
TRBV2	TRBD1	-	TRBJ2-7	CASRQDRDVDEQYF	TGTGCCAGCAGGCAAGACAGGGACGTCGACGAGCAGTACTTC
TRBV7-3	-	-	TRBJ2-2	CASSFNSGTRFGELFF	TGTGCCAGCAGCTTTAATTCCGGGACCCGTTTCGGGGAGCTGTTTTTT
TRBV29-1	-	-	TRBJ1-1	CSGGGNTEAFF	TGCAGCGGTGGGGGGAACACTGAAGCTTTCTTT
TRBV7-2	-	-	TRBJ2-1	CASRDLRAVSYNEQFF	TGTGCCAGCAGAGATCTAAGGGCCGTGTCCTACAATGAGCAGTTCTTC
TRBV29-1	TRBD2	-	TRBJ2-1	CSVGSGRGYNEQFF	TGCAGCGTTGGAAGCGGGAGGGGCTACAATGAGCAGTTCTTC
TRBV2	TRBD1	-	TRBJ2-7	CASRAGTGTYEQYF	TGTGCCAGCAGAGCCGGGACAGGGACCTACGAGCAGTACTTC
TRBV7-8	TRBD1	-	TRBJ2-5	CASSLAVIWTGIGETQYF	TGTGCCAGCAGCTTAGCGGTGATTTGGACAGGGATCGGGGAGACCCAGTACTTC
TRBV4-3	TRBD2	few	TRBJ2-3	CASSQVKSGGLVDTQYF	TGCGCCAGCAGCCAAGTTAAGTCGGGAGGGCTGGTAGATACGCAGTATTTT
TRBV6-2/TRBV6-3	-	-	TRBJ2-7	CASSQTNYQYEQYF	TGTGCCAGCAGTCAGACCAACTACCAATACGAGCAGTACTTC
TRBV4-1	-	-	TRBJ2-1	CASSPWAGGNEQFF	TGCGCCAGCAGCCCCTGGGCCGGAGGCAATGAGCAGTTCTTC
TRBV29-1	TRBD1	-	TRBJ1-1	CSGDRGGLGEAFF	TGCAGCGGGGACAGAGGGGGGCTTGGTGAAGCTTTCTTT
TRBV20-1	-	-	TRBJ2-1	CSADALNYNEQFF	TGCAGTGCTGACGCCCTAAATTACAATGAGCAGTTCTTC